The text below deals with one TCR beta chain. Its binding antigen is unknown. No base-level quality is on record; no much larger clone is a single base apart. This record belongs to a study of early T cells in non-severe SARS-CoV-2 infection (dated by TCRdb to about 2021). About the investigation overall: TCR sequencing used bulk RNA from unsorted whole blood, so alpha and beta chains could not be paired. Broader findings and caveats from the paper: Matching against VDJdb was skewed toward anti-spike CD8 responses, likely underestimated virus-specific expansions, and missed private and CD4 specificities.

Set within a cohort of healthcare workers in London, UK, this nested case-control study involved weekly PCR testing of nasopharyngeal swabs along with blood sampling. Healthcare workers were recruited during the week of the UK lockdown, between 23 and 31 March 2020, and followed weekly for up to roughly 16 weeks. The method behind the library was 5' RACE. The instrument was a NextSeq 500. In the TCR library protocol, unique molecular identifiers were attached to individual cDNA molecules to correct for PCR bias and sequencing error. Both TCR alpha and beta chains were sequenced, and tight co-correlation was observed between alpha and beta sequence abundances in each sample. The original methods were these. Decombinator V4 was used to annotate TCR sequences for V gene, J gene and CDR3. Expanded TCRs were defined as changing significantly between any two time points under a Poisson model with p below 0.0001. Abundances of TCRs were expressed as counts per million after normalisation to the total number of TCRs sequenced in each sample. TRAV1-2 paired with TRAJ12, TRAJ20 or TRAJ33 defined MAIT TCRs, while TRAV10 paired with TRAJ18 defined iNKT TCRs. VDJdb, accessed 1 November 2021, was searched for CMV, EBV and SARS-CoV-2 annotated TCRs, with TCRs annotated for multiple antigens excluded. TCRdb cleaned the public reads at Q25 with fastp, built clones with MiXCR and kept in-frame beta chains. Every CDR3 protein is listed once, alongside the most common genes and DNA of its rows. These V and J calls derive from TCRdb rather than the authors' analysis. Here the sample has some 73,000 distinct CDR3 sequences; roughly 12% occur a single time. 3.4% of the sample is held by the ten biggest clonotypes.

As encoded in the germline V gene, CDR1 is MGHRA while CDR2 is YSYEKL. Trimming takes 1 base from V and 5 bases from J, and the germline ends sit 20 bases apart. The CDR3, cysteine through phenylalanine, is 18 amino acids long. CDR3 DNA is the only sequence kept; it has 54 bases, read in frame from the first base. Sequenced material: whole blood. This chain joins TRBV4-1 to TRBJ2-2; the D gene assignment is ambiguous. The sequence derives from an adult who was a healthcare worker with PCR-confirmed SARS-CoV-2 infection or an uninfected control (not recorded which). The CDR3 protein: CASSQVGGLASWTGELFF. The DNA sequence reads TGCGCCAGCAGCCAAGTGGGTGGGCTCGCGTCATGGACCGGGGAGCTGTTTTTT.